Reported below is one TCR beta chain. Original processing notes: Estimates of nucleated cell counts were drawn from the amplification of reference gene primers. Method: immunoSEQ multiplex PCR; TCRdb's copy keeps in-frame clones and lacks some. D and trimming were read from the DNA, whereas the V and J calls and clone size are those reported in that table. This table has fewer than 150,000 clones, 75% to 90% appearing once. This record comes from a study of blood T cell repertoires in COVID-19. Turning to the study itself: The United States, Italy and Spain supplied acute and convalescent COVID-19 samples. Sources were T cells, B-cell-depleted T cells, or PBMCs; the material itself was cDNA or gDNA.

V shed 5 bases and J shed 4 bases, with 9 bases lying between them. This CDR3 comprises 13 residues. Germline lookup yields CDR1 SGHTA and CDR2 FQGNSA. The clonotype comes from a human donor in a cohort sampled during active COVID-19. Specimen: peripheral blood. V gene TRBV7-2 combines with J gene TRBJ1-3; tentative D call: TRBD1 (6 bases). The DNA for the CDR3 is TGTGCCAGCAGCCCTCAGGGGGGAAACACCATATATTTT. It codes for CASSPQGGNTIYF.